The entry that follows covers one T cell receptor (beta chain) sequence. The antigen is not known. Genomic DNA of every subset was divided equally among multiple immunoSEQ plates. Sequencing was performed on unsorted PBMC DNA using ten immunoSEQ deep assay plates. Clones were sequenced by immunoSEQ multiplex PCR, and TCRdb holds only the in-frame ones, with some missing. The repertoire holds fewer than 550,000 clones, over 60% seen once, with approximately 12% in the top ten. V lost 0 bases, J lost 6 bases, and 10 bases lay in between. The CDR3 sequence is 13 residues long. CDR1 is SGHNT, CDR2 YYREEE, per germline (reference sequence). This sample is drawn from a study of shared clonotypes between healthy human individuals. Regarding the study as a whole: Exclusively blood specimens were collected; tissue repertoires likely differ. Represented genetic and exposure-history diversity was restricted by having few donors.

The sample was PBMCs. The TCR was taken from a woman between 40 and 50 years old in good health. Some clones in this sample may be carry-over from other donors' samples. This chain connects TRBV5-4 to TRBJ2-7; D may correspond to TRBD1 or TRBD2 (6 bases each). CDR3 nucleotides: TGTGCCAGCAGCTTGGCCGGGGGCCGCGAGCAGTACTTC. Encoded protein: CASSLAGGREQYF.